This T cell receptor (beta chain) was captured by sequencing in a study of cytomegalovirus exposure and HLA in healthy donors (dated by TCRdb to 2015 to 2018). For the wider study: An earlier analysis of a few hundred of the donors reported about 280 Gb of sequence data and approximately 120 million unique TCR beta sequences obtained from around 180 million T cells. An early release that covered roughly 600 HLA-typed donors contained about 300 gigabases of sequencing data and tens of millions of unique TCR sequences. The genetic ancestry cluster associated with self-reported Caucasian donors included 65% to 90% of the 398 genotyped donors. The aim of the study was to test whether cataloging public T cell receptors could identify signatures of past pathogen exposure. Using immunosequencing, the study profiled T cell repertoires from around 680 subjects and related those repertoires to cytomegalovirus serostatus. Besides the first cohort of approximately 710 subjects, a separate validation cohort made up of over a hundred different subjects was used. High-throughput TCR immunosequencing, statistical association of individual TCRs with disease status, and machine learning were combined to predict cytomegalovirus infection status. In a later analysis, previously published TCR beta repertoires from about 670 donors were re-analyzed and high-resolution HLA genotyping was added so that TCR occurrence patterns could be studied. In the later analysis, no new phenotypic data were used to find candidate immune exposures; instead, reliance was placed on TCR beta sequences and their occurrence across donors. To decide whether each TCR beta V gene segment behaved as functional or pseudogenic, an earlier analysis of 587 of the donors relied on high-throughput TCR beta sequencing. Donor age, sex, ethnicity and CMV serostatus were collected together with the repertoire data. In a later genetic analysis, genome-wide SNP genotypes for 398 of the 666 donors were used, and that subset was treated as a discovery cohort. Every repertoire in the discovery cohort had been generated on one and the same sequencing platform. HLA typing included class I and class II loci at four-digit resolution. Typing coverage varied by locus: roughly 620-640 donors for A, B, C, DRB1 and DQB1; under 550 for DQA1; about 570 for DPA1; under 490 for DPB1. Because of strong linkage in the cohort, five DR-DQ haplotypes were treated as single units for association and clustering. Across about 380 genotyped donors of the cohort, an average of roughly 250,000 unique TCR beta nucleotide sequences per donor were sequenced, and roughly 18% of those sequences were non-productive.

Library creation used the immunoSEQ multiplex PCR assay. For the multiplex PCR, a mixture combining 60 forward primers for TCR Vbeta segments and 13 reverse primers for TCR Jbeta segments was used. The CDR3 region of rearranged TCR beta genes was amplified from genomic DNA by a multiplex PCR assay. The amplified TCR beta libraries were sequenced on the Illumina HiSeq System as 87-base-pair reads. The original pipeline was this. A later analysis counted tens of millions of unique TCR beta chains across the 666 repertoires, and approximately 11 million of these chains were shared by at least two donors. Raw reads were error-corrected and collapsed into unique sequences with a nearest-neighbor algorithm that merged closely related sequences to remove PCR and sequencing errors. Alignment of CDR3 sequences to IMGT reference sequences was used to assign V, D and J gene segments. For a sequence to be retained, at least a six-nucleotide match to both a V gene segment and a J gene segment was required. A rearrangement counted as productive if the CDR3 had no stop codons and remained in frame with V and J, and every other rearrangement counted as non-productive. CDR3 was defined by IMGT convention, running from the second conserved V-encoded cysteine to the conserved J-encoded phenylalanine. The earlier analysis of roughly 590 of the donors excluded any sequence lacking an unambiguous match to a single V gene segment. An earlier analysis of a few hundred of the donors classified V segments as functional when productive rearrangements were above 56.7% and as segregating when the standard deviation between donors was above 5%. A statistical classification framework was developed to diagnose cytomegalovirus status using the catalog of TCR beta chain sequences. A later analysis assigned V and J genes by comparing TCR nucleotide sequences with IMGT/GENE-DB human TR gene sequences. The TCRdist pipeline was used in a later analysis to assign CDR3 sequences and most-parsimonious VDJ recombination scenarios. In a later analysis, each TCR beta chain was defined by its CDR3 amino acid sequence together with its V-gene family, and reads without a unique V-gene family were excluded. In a later analysis, nearly 600 highly shared, low-generation-probability nucleotide sequences were removed to address suspected cross-contamination and a sequencing artifact. In a later analysis, a clonal expansion index for each public chain was calculated from normalized within-repertoire ranks of inferred template counts. A later analysis computed generation probabilities with a VDJ recombination model fitted to out-of-frame rearrangements, and checked the results against IGoR. In a later analysis, hypergeometric tests were used to score TCR-TCR, TCR-HLA and TCR-CMV co-occurrence, with a repertoire-size bias correction applied to TCR pairs. A later analysis estimated false discovery rates by permuting HLA or CMV assignments 20 times. In a later analysis, co-occurring TCRs were grouped with DBSCAN, and TCRdist sequence similarity was added when clustering was performed within HLA-allele-positive subsets. Repertoires with fewer than 30,000 or more than 120,000 public chains were left out of co-occurrence clustering, as were about five repertoires with anomalous nucleotide sharing. Entries here come from immuneACCESS through TCRdb and include only in-frame sequences with V and J called. Some clones fail to appear in such tables; in the studies checked, an unresolved V gene covers under half of the shortfall, and the cause of the remainder is unknown. The V and J calls and the clone size are those of that table, but D and trimming were determined from the DNA. This sample is represented by 120,000 to 150,000 clones; 60% to 85% of them were singletons. The top ten clonotypes cover around 3% of the sample.

The CDR3 runs 16 residues from the cysteine to the phenylalanine. The kept DNA is CDR3 alone, 48 bases in frame from the first base. Compared with germline, V lacks 1 base and J lacks 2 bases; bases without a gene match: 5. CDR1 and CDR2 were assigned from the germline V gene (reference sequence) as MNHEY and SMNVEV. The cohort consisted of 650 to 850 healthy bone marrow donors. At the time of sampling, all cohort members were nominally healthy, though unrecorded immune exposures were likely present. The donor was CMV seropositive and was included in the group of 250 to 350 seropositive cohort members. A peripheral blood sample was collected from each donor, and TCR beta sequencing was performed on peripheral blood mononuclear cells. The Qiagen DNeasy Blood Extraction Kit was used to extract genomic DNA from the blood cell samples. Worth noting for this clone: Its antigen is not yet known. Base qualities are not recorded, but no much larger clone differs from it by a single base.

Here is what the overall study found, with its caveats: A total of 164 TCR beta chains were listed by the study as associated with cytomegalovirus. In vitro tests confirmed that a few of the cytomegalovirus-associated TCR beta chains recognize cytomegalovirus antigens. Only TCR beta chains were sequenced in this cohort, and the absence of alpha or paired-chain data limited detectable features. HLA typing was unavailable for some donors at each locus, so association tests used only the typed subset. A later analysis found that HLA-associated TCR beta chains were more clonally expanded and had lower generation probabilities than equally common non-associated chains. The classifier was reported to diagnose cytomegalovirus status with high specificity and sensitivity in both the original cohort and the validation cohort. A further reported finding was that TCR beta sequences accurately predicted the HLA-A and HLA-B alleles for most subjects in the first cohort. A cluster of highly shared sequence variants was judged likely to be a technical artifact of the sequencing pipeline. Linkage disequilibrium might explain the correlated functional status among segregating V segments, but an unknown experimental factor could not be ruled out. In an earlier analysis of 500 to 650 of the donors, most TCR beta V segments appeared in productive rearrangements about 90% or about 30% of the time, broadly matching IMGT annotations. In a later analysis, some 17,000 TCR beta sequences were associated with specific HLA alleles at a false discovery rate of 0.05. In a later analysis, the rate of TCR association differed among HLA loci, with DRB1 alleles having the most associated TCRs and HLA-C alleles having the fewest. In a later analysis, most CMV-associated TCR beta chains were found to appear HLA-restricted, with HLA associations seemingly driven largely by CMV exposure. Sequencing depth was assumed to be roughly uniform across donors in the presence/absence analyses, though that assumption may not hold. Most TCR sequences were seen in very few donors, while some public TCRs were found in many individuals. A later analysis reported that several top co-occurrence clusters appeared linked to parvovirus B19, influenza, CMV and Epstein-Barr virus. Strong co-occurrence of HLA alleles, especially DR and DQ, made assigning TCR associations to individual alleles difficult. Some IMGT-functional V segments, including TRBV6-2 and TRBV6-3, could not be told apart with the 87-base-pair reads, so those segments were excluded. Because counts were too low, seventeen rarely observed V segments, including chromosome 9 orphons, were excluded from the earlier analysis of a few hundred of the donors. V-gene and J-gene trimming of TCR beta chains was associated with a missense DCLRE1C variant in a later genetic analysis, and the association was replicated in an independent cohort. Immune exposure information for the cohort was limited to CMV serostatus. In a later genetic analysis, fewer N-insertions in productive TCRs were reported among donors in an Asian-associated ancestry cluster than the roughly 700-donor mean. The authors suggested that the approach could potentially be extended to other disease states and immunological phenotypes.

This clonotype was sampled from a man aged 35 to 55 in good health and CMV-seropositive. What was sequenced was PBMCs. This chain is built from TRBV27 and TRBJ1-5, and TRBD1 matches 7 of the central bases. The CDR3 in this case is CASSLFGQVGNQPQHF. The DNA reads as follows: TGTGCCAGCAGTTTATTTGGACAGGTGGGCAATCAGCCCCAGCATTTT.